Many counts were recorded for the clone carrying this T cell receptor beta chain. The entry originates in a study of neurological immune-mediated disorders. TCRdb itself ran the 5' RACE reads through MiXCR, one entry per CDR3 protein. The sample shows fewer than 35,000 distinct CDR3 sequences, around 17% of them seen only once. CDR1 is SGHDT and CDR2 is YYEEEE in the germline V gene. CDR3 length: 16 residues. V trimming: 4 bases; J trimming: 5 bases; junction bases outside the gene matches: 9. Time point here: technical triplicate 3. This TCR was recovered from a female donor with HTLV-1-associated myelopathy (HAM/TSP). The chain employs TRBV5-6 and TRBJ2-3; 11 bases are shared with TRBD2. Specimen: CD4+ T cells from blood. CDR3 loop: CASSPSPSGGIDTQYF. The CDR3 DNA is TGTGCCAGCAGCCCGTCCCCTAGCGGGGGGATAGATACGCAGTATTTT.